These T cell receptor beta chains were read from a single sample in a study of blood T cell repertoires in COVID-19. Using immunoSEQ multiplex PCR, the repertoire was profiled, and TCRdb retains in-frame clones only, with some absent. The sample shows fewer than 350,000 clones, about nine tenths of them seen only once. The specimen was PBMCs or T cells enriched from blood (not recorded which). These receptors were taken from a woman aged 40 to 49 with acute COVID-19. CDR3s include the opening cysteine and the closing phenylalanine or tryptophan. The order of the fields is D gene, V gene, J gene, clone size, CDR3 protein, CDR3 DNA. A D gene is named only where the DNA matches it firmly. Expanded clones are given a class, and other clones once, few, many or no size at all.

TRBD1	TRBV7-9	TRBJ2-7	.	CASSRAGTGGYEQYF	TGTGCCAGCAGTCGTGCCGGGACAGGGGGTTACGAGCAGTACTTC
TRBD1	TRBV5-4	TRBJ2-7	.	CASSLEQGAGEQYF	TGTGCCAGCAGCTTGGAACAGGGGGCGGGCGAGCAGTACTTC
TRBD1	TRBV3-1/TRBV3-2	TRBJ1-1	.	CASSQDRGLMNTEAFF	TGTGCCAGCAGCCAAGACAGGGGGCTAATGAACACTGAAGCTTTCTTT
TRBD1	TRBV5-1	TRBJ2-5	once	CASSYRDRQETQYF	TGCGCCAGCAGCTACCGGGACAGACAAGAGACCCAGTACTTC
TRBD1	TRBV19	TRBJ1-1	few	CASSNQGARTEAFF	TGTGCCAGTAGTAATCAGGGGGCGCGGACTGAAGCTTTCTTT
.	TRBV27	TRBJ1-4	.	CASRTGATNEKLFF	TGTGCCAGCAGAACGGGGGCAACTAATGAAAAACTGTTTTTT
TRBD2	TRBV9	TRBJ2-4	.	CASSVGLAGGNFKNIQYF	TGTGCCAGCAGCGTCGGGCTAGCGGGAGGGAACTTCAAAAACATTCAGTACTTC
.	TRBV6-1	TRBJ2-7	.	CASSERGGSYEQYF	TGTGCCAGCAGTGAAAGGGGGGGCTCCTACGAGCAGTACTTC
.	TRBV15	TRBJ1-2	.	CATSREKRGGIGYTF	TGTGCCACCAGCAGAGAAAAAAGGGGCGGAATTGGCTACACCTTC
.	TRBV11-2	TRBJ2-7	.	CASSLSGGGREQYF	TGTGCCAGCAGCTTATCCGGCGGGGGCCGGGAGCAGTACTTC
TRBD2	TRBV28	TRBJ2-4	once	CASSSPGRSDHIQYF	TGTGCCAGCAGTTCGCCCGGGAGGTCAGATCACATTCAGTACTTC
TRBD2	TRBV6-5	TRBJ2-5	.	CASRKRGGLETQYF	TGTGCCAGCAGGAAGCGGGGGGGCCTGGAGACCCAGTACTTC
TRBD1	TRBV4-1	TRBJ1-2	.	CASSQARGRGNYGYTF	TGCGCCAGCAGCCAAGCCAGGGGGCGAGGTAACTATGGCTACACCTTC
.	TRBV5-8	TRBJ1-4	.	CASSPRQSAREKLFF	TGTGCCAGCAGCCCTAGACAGTCGGCTAGGGAAAAACTGTTTTTT
.	TRBV7-2	TRBJ2-5	once	CASTPEAGAQETQYF	TGTGCCAGCACCCCGGAGGCGGGGGCGCAAGAGACCCAGTACTTC
.	TRBV28	TRBJ1-2	.	CASSFGGNYGYTF	TGTGCCAGCAGTTTTGGGGGGAACTATGGCTACACCTTC
.	TRBV18	TRBJ1-2	.	CASSPPKNQTNYGYTF	TGTGCCAGCTCACCACCGAAAAATCAGACTAACTATGGCTACACCTTC
.	TRBV12-3/TRBV12-4	TRBJ1-1	.	CASSFADYTEAFF	TGTGCCAGCAGTTTCGCAGACTACACTGAAGCTTTCTTT
.	TRBV4-1	TRBJ1-2	once	CASSQENVYGYTF	TGCGCCAGCAGCCAAGAAAATGTATATGGCTACACCTTC
TRBD2	TRBV11-3	TRBJ2-7	.	CASSLHSGRRNEQYF	TGTGCCAGCAGCTTACATAGCGGGAGGAGAAACGAGCAGTACTTC
.	TRBV10-1	TRBJ1-2	.	CASRERTVPSNYGYTF	TGCGCCAGCAGGGAAAGGACAGTGCCCTCTAACTATGGCTACACCTTC
.	TRBV18	TRBJ1-6	.	CASSPTPARGAFSSPLHF	TGTGCCAGCTCACCCACGCCGGCAAGGGGCGCGTTTTCTTCACCCCTCCACTTT